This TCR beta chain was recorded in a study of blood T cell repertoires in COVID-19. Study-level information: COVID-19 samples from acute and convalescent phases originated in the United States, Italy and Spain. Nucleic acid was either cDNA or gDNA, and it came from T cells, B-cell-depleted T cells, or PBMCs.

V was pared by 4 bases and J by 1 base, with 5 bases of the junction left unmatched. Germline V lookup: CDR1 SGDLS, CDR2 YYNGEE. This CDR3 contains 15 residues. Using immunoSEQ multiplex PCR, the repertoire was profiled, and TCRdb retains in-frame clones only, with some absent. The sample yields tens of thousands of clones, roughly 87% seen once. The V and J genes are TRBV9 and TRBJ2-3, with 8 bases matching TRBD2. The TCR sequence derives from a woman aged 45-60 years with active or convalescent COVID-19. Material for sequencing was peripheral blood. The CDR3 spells CASSSRTSRTDTQYF. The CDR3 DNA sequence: TGTGCCAGCAGCTCCCGGACTAGCCGCACAGATACGCAGTATTTT.